Presented here are 12 T cell receptor beta chains from one specimen sequenced in a study of blood T cell repertoires in COVID-19. Method: immunoSEQ multiplex PCR; TCRdb's copy keeps in-frame clones and lacks some. The sample consists of about 81,000 clones, around 90% of them appearing once. Sequencing input: peripheral blood. The source of these receptors is a man between 65 and 80 years old with acute or convalescent COVID-19.

The chain couples TRBV4-1 to TRBJ2-3; TRBD2 might be the D (6 bases). The CDR3 spans 16 residues. The V and J ends lost 0 bases and 3 bases respectively, with 13 bases between them. Germline CDR1 and CDR2: MGHRA and YSYEKL. The CDR3 protein is CASSQDGAGLTDTQYF. Here the CDR3 DNA reads TGCGCCAGCAGCCAAGATGGCGCGGGGCTGACAGATACGCAGTATTTT.

The chain employs TRBV11-2 and TRBJ2-1; 14 bases agree with TRBD2. The CDR3 consists of 17 residues. V gave up 5 bases and J gave up 8 bases; unmatched junction bases: 11. CDR1 is SGHAT and CDR2 is FQNNGV in the germline V gene. The CDR3 sequence: CASSPRLAGGRWDEQFF. The CDR3 coding sequence is TGTGCCAGCAGCCCCCGACTAGCGGGGGGGCGTTGGGATGAGCAGTTCTTC.

This clone came up once. Other nucleotide sequences in the sample specify the same CDR3. J is TRBJ1-2 and V is TRBV7-2; 7 positions agree with TRBD1. V lost 3 bases, J lost 4 bases, and 2 bases stayed unmatched. The CDR3 consists of 13 residues. The V gene's germline CDR1 is SGHTA and CDR2 FQGNSA. CDR3 region: CASSLGQLYGYTF. The CDR3 coding sequence is TGTGCCAGCAGCTTGGGACAGCTCTATGGCTACACCTTC. The variable domain in full, completed from reference TRBV7-2 and TRBJ1-2, reads GAGVSQSPSNKVTEKGKDVELRCDPISGHTALYWYRQSLGQGLEFLIYFQGNSAPDKSGLPSDRFSAERTGGSVSTLTIQRTQQEDSAVYLCASSLGQLYGYTFGSGTRLTVV.

The J gene is TRBJ1-1, the V gene TRBV11-2, with 7 bases lining up with TRBD1. Germline CDR1 is SGHAT and CDR2 is FQNNGV. The CDR3 totals 14 residues. Germline trimming cut 3 bases from V and 8 bases from J; bases unmatched to any gene: 9. As DNA, the CDR3 is TGTGCCAGCAGCTTCCCAGGGCAGGGGGTGGAAGCTTTCTTT. Its translation is CASSFPGQGVEAFF.

This chain uses TRBV9 with TRBJ2-7, with 9 bases matching TRBD2. The germline V gene has CDR1 SGDLS and CDR2 YYNGEE. This CDR3 comprises 16 residues. V lost 0 bases, J lost 3 bases, and 7 bases stayed unmatched. DNA of the CDR3: TGTGCCAGCAGCGTAGGTCAAGCGGGGGGAATCTACGAGCAGTACTTC. It translates to CASSVGQAGGIYEQYF. The full variable domain, in which reference TRBV9 and TRBJ2-7 provide the parts outside the CDR3, is DSGVTQTPKHLITATGQRVTLRCSPRSGDLSVYWYQQSLDQGLQFLIQYYNGEERAKGNILERFSAQQFPDLHSELNLSSLELGDSALYFCASSVGQAGGIYEQYFGPGTRLTVT.

The rearrangement links TRBV18 to TRBJ2-3; unclear D gene. This CDR3 region has 15 residues. V lost 3 bases and J lost 4, with 14 bases in between. Germline loops: CDR1 KGHSH, CDR2 LQKENI. The CDR3 reads CASSPISDVADTQYF. The CDR3, as DNA: TGTGCCAGCTCACCTATCAGCGACGTCGCAGATACGCAGTATTTT.

This clone appeared a single time. CDR3 region: CASKQGANTGELFF. The CDR3 bases are TGTGCCAGCAAACAGGGGGCGAACACCGGGGAGCTGTTTTTT. The chain has TRBV7-3 and TRBJ2-2, with 8 bases aligning to TRBD1. CDR3 length: 14 amino acids. V lost 7 bases and J lost 0; bases outside the gene matches: 1. Germline V gene data show CDR1 as SGHTA and CDR2 as FQGTGA.

The chain couples TRBV7-8 to TRBJ2-5; D possibly corresponds to TRBD1 (5 bases). The CDR3 consists of 16 residues. Germline V gene sequence: CDR1 SGHVS, CDR2 FQNEAQ. V dropped 5 bases and J dropped 1 base, with 17 bases sitting between them. DNA of the CDR3: TGTGCCAGCAGCGCGGACCTCAGACAGTTCCAAGAGACCCAGTACTTC. Translation: CASSADLRQFQETQYF. The full variable domain, its missing parts supplied by reference TRBV7-8 and TRBJ2-5, is GAGVSQSPRYKVAKRGQDVALRCDPISGHVSLFWYQQALGQGPEFLTYFQNEAQLDKSGLPSDRFFAERPEGSVSTLKIQRTQQEDSAVYLCASSADLRQFQETQYFGPGTRLLVL.

The CDR3 nucleotides read TGCGCCAGCAGCTTGTCAGGGAGGGAGGCTGAAGCTTTCTTT. Translation: CASSLSGREAEAFF. The V call is TRBV5-1, the J call TRBJ1-1; D is possibly TRBD1 (5 bases). Germline V gives CDR1 SGHRS, CDR2 YFSETQ. The germline V and J ends were trimmed by 1 base and 6 bases, with 13 bases remaining between them. This CDR3 comprises 14 residues.

The V gene is TRBV5-1, the J gene TRBJ2-7; 9 bases agree with TRBD1. The germline V gene encodes CDR1 SGHRS and CDR2 YFSETQ. This CDR3 contains 14 residues. V gave up 6 bases and J gave up 6 bases; unmatched junction bases: 10. The CDR3 DNA reads as TGCGCCAGCAACCCGGGACAGGGTTTCGGCGAGCAGTACTTC. Its translation is CASNPGQGFGEQYF.

V usage is TRBV9 and J usage is TRBJ2-3; TRBD2 matches 8 bases. This CDR3 has 14 amino acids. In germline, CDR1 is SGDLS, CDR2 YYNGEE. The J segment lost 3 bases and the V segment lost 3 bases, leaving 3 bases of the junction unmatched. In DNA, the CDR3 is TGTGCCAGCAGCGCGGGAGGGTGGACAGATACGCAGTATTTT. It specifies CASSAGGWTDTQYF.

The chain couples TRBV6-5 to TRBJ1-6, with TRBD1 matching 8 bases. Germline CDR1 is MNHEY and CDR2 is SVGAGI. The CDR3 is 14 amino acids. The J segment lost 12 bases and the V segment lost 6 bases, leaving 10 bases of the junction unmatched. The CDR3 here is CASRTPRTGLPLHF. The CDR3, as DNA: TGTGCCAGCAGGACACCCCGGACAGGGCTACCCCTCCACTTT.